This T cell receptor beta chain was sequenced during a study of T cells in Graves' hyperthyroidism and ophthalmopathy. Overall study context: Peripheral blood specimens were obtained at initial diagnosis, prior to any treatment.

In its sample, this clonotype was seen a few times. RNA transcripts gave rise to amplified TCR beta CDR3 regions. HTBI primers were the set used in a first-round RT-PCR of the TCR CDR3. TCRdb reanalysed the multiplex PCR reads using MiXCR and keeps one entry per CDR3 protein. The sample lists around 420,000 distinct CDR3 sequences; roughly an eighth were seen once. The sequence was obtained from a young woman with Graves' hyperthyroidism. The specimen was blood.

The CDR3 coding sequence is TGTGCCAGCAGTCCAAGGGACTTTAATGAAAAACTGTTTTTT. This codes for CASSPRDFNEKLFF. The rearrangement links TRBV7-9 to TRBJ1-4; TRBD1 might be the D (5 bases). The CDR3 has 14 residues. The V gene's germline CDR1 is SEHNR and CDR2 FQNEAQ (reference sequence). Trimming left V 6 bases short and J 4 bases short, with 12 bases between.